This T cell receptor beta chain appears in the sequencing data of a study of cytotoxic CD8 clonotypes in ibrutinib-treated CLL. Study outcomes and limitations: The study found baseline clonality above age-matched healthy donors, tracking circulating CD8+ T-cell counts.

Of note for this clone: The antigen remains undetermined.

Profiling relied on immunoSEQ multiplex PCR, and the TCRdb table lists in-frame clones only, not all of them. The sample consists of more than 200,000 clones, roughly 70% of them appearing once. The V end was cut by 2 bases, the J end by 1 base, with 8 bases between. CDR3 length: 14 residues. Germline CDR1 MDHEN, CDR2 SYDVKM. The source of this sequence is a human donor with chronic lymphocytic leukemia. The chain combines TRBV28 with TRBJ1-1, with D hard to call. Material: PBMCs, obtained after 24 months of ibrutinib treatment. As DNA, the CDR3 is TGTGCCAGCAGTTTAGGGTGGAAGAACACTGAAGCTTTCTTT. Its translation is CASSLGWKNTEAFF.